These 20 T cell receptor beta chains were sequenced from one sample in a study of T cells in localized non-small cell lung cancer. Generated by immunoSEQ multiplex PCR, the TCRdb table keeps only in-frame clones and is missing some. The sample lists approximately 30,000 clones; 70% to 90% were seen once. The sample here was peripheral blood, taken before any cancer treatment. These receptors came from a woman aged 18-55 years with stage I lung adenocarcinoma.

The V and J genes are TRBV16 and TRBJ2-2; TRBD1 matches 7 bases. Germline V gives CDR1 KGHSY, CDR2 FQNENV. The CDR3 length is 15 residues. V lost 4 bases, J lost 7 bases, and 9 bases stayed unmatched. CDR3 amino acids: CASSLVGQSDGELFF. The CDR3 bases are TGTGCCAGCAGCCTAGTGGGACAGTCGGACGGGGAGCTGTTTTTT.

CDR3 nucleotide sequence: TGTGCCAGCTCACCACAATCCGGGACTGACTACGAGCAGTACTTC. Translated, it gives CASSPQSGTDYEQYF. J is TRBJ2-7 and V is TRBV18; possibly TRBD2 for D (6 bases). The V and J ends lost 1 base and 3 bases respectively, with 13 bases between them. The germline CDR1 and CDR2 sequences are KGHSH and LQKENI. CDR3 length equals 15 residues.

This rearrangement joins TRBV6-5 to TRBJ1-6; weak D call: TRBD1 (5 bases). This CDR3 has 13 residues. Trimming pared 8 bases from V and 6 bases from J, leaving 11 bases between. Germline CDR1 MNHEY, CDR2 SVGAGI. The CDR3 spells CASRQLRNSPLHF. The CDR3 DNA reads TGTGCCAGCCGACAGCTACGTAATTCACCCCTCCACTTT.

The rearrangement links TRBV11-3 to TRBJ1-2; D might be TRBD1 (6 bases). The CDR3 sequence is 13 residues long. Germline V CDR1 and CDR2: SGHNT, YENEEA. V was shortened by 4 bases and J by 4 bases, with 10 bases between the two germline ends. In DNA form, the CDR3 reads TGTGCCAGCAGCTCCGGGACACTCTATGGCTACACCTTC. Its protein is CASSSGTLYGYTF. The full variable domain, in which reference TRBV11-3 and TRBJ1-2 provide the parts outside the CDR3, is EAGVVQSPRYKIIEKKQPVAFWCNPISGHNTLYWYLQNLGQGPELLIRYENEEAVDDSQLPKDRFSAERLKGVDSTLKIQPAELGDSAVYLCASSSGTLYGYTFGSGTRLTVV.

The chain employs TRBV2 and TRBJ2-7, with 10 bases lining up with TRBD2. From germline, CDR1 is SNHLY and CDR2 FYNNEI. The CDR3 is made up of 16 amino acids. J was trimmed by 4 bases and V by 11 bases; bases with no gene match: 17. CDR3 protein: CAGGGASGRSQYEQYF. The CDR3 DNA follows: TGTGCCGGAGGTGGGGCTAGCGGGAGATCCCAGTACGAGCAGTACTTC.

The chain has TRBV19 and TRBJ2-1, with unresolved D. The length of the CDR3 is 16 residues. Germline values: CDR1 LNHDA, CDR2 SQIVND (reference sequence). V lost 5 bases and J lost 2, with 16 bases in between. The CDR3 region is CASSYGSRIPYNEQFF. The CDR3 DNA sequence: TGTGCCAGTAGTTATGGCAGTCGAATCCCCTACAATGAGCAGTTCTTC.

The genes are TRBV6-6 and TRBJ1-1; D uncertain. Trimming took off 5 bases at V and 1 base at J, with 8 bases between the two ends. Germline V gives CDR1 MNHNY, CDR2 SVGAGI (reference sequence). The CDR3 is 13 residues long. Here the CDR3 reads CASSLRRNTEAFF. CDR3 sequence (DNA): TGTGCCAGCAGTCTTAGACGGAACACTGAAGCTTTCTTT.

The chain is built from TRBV6-5 and TRBJ2-7; perhaps TRBD2 as D (5 bases). CDR3 length: 12 amino acids. CDR1 MNHEY and CDR2 SVGAGI come from the germline V gene. V was shortened by 5 bases and J by 3 bases, with 8 bases between the two germline ends. The CDR3 DNA reads TGTGCCAGCAGTCCGGACTTCTACGAGCAGTACTTC. Translated: CASSPDFYEQYF.

This chain uses TRBV10-3 with TRBJ1-2, with D tentatively TRBD1 (5 bases). Trimming shortened V by 4 bases and J by 3 bases, and 15 bases separated the two germline ends. This CDR3 has 15 amino acids. From germline, CDR1 is ENHRY and CDR2 SYGVKD. CDR3: CAISGIGGAHYGYTF. CDR3 in DNA: TGTGCCATCAGTGGGATTGGGGGAGCTCACTATGGCTACACCTTC.

The chain links TRBV7-9 to TRBJ2-7, with D possibly being TRBD2 (6 bases). The CDR3 length is 13 residues. Trimming pared 4 bases from V and 7 bases from J, leaving 14 bases between. CDR1 and CDR2 (germline): SEHNR, FQNEAQ (reference sequence). CDR3 in DNA: TGTGCCAGCAGCTCGGGCGGGACGCGGGAGCAGTACTTC. Protein sequence: CASSSGGTREQYF.

V usage is TRBV28 and J usage is TRBJ1-2; 7 bases line up with TRBD1. The CDR3 is made up of 12 amino acids. With 6 bases clipped from V and 3 bases from J, the junction kept 1 base outside the gene matches. Germline CDR1 MDHEN, CDR2 SYDVKM. Written as DNA, the CDR3 is TGTGCCAGCAGCGGACAGGACTATGGCTACACCTTC. Translating it yields CASSGQDYGYTF.

This clone was detected once. This sequence joins TRBV6-5 and TRBJ2-1, with 8 bases that match TRBD1. CDR1 is MNHEY, CDR2 SVGAGI, per germline. This CDR3 is 15 amino acids long. With 2 bases clipped from V and 7 bases from J, the junction kept 7 bases outside the gene matches. In DNA, the CDR3 is TGTGCCAGCAGTTACCAGACAGGGGTAATGAATGAGCAGTTCTTC. Encoded protein: CASSYQTGVMNEQFF.

V is TRBV11-2 and J is TRBJ2-7; 10 bases are a match to TRBD2. The CDR3 length is 12 residues. Trimming cost V 6 bases and J 12 bases; bases outside gene matches: 8. CDR1 and CDR2 from the germline V gene are SGHAT and FQNNGV. In DNA, the CDR3 is TGTGCCAGCAGTCCGAGCGGGAGGGCCACGTACTTC. This sequence encodes CASSPSGRATYF.

This chain joins TRBV13 and TRBJ2-1; the D gene is possibly TRBD2 (6 bases). V gave up 2 bases and J gave up 7 bases, with 9 bases separating them. Germline-derived CDR1 and CDR2 are PRHDT and FYEKMQ (reference sequence). The CDR3 has 13 amino acids. The DNA of the CDR3 is TGTGCCAGCAGCTTATATCGGGGGAATGAGCAGTTCTTC. It yields the protein CASSLYRGNEQFF.

This sequence joins TRBV18 and TRBJ2-1; TRBD2 matches at 8 bases. The CDR3 runs to 14 residues. With V trimmed by 2 bases and J by 8 bases, 5 bases remained unmatched. Germline V gives CDR1 KGHSH, CDR2 LQKENI. CDR3 in DNA: TGTGCCAGCTCACCAGCGGGAGGCGGGTATGAGCAGTTCTTC. As protein: CASSPAGGGYEQFF.

This clone was seen a handful of times. The genes are TRBV4-1 and TRBJ2-1, with no clear D. The CDR3 contains 13 residues. Deletions cut 0 bases from V and 4 bases from J, with 4 bases between. The V gene's germline CDR1 is MGHRA and CDR2 YSYEKL. The CDR3 is CASSQEVYNEQFF. The CDR3 nucleotides read TGCGCCAGCAGCCAAGAGGTTTACAATGAGCAGTTCTTC.

This rearrangement joins TRBV30 to TRBJ1-4; tentative D call: TRBD1 (6 bases). V was shortened by 0 bases and J by 6 bases, with 11 bases between the two germline ends. CDR1 is GTSNPN, CDR2 SVGIG, per germline (reference sequence). This CDR3 region has 14 residues. CDR3 coding DNA: TGTGCCTGGAGTGTAACCTACAGGGATGAAAAACTGTTTTTT. It is translated as CAWSVTYRDEKLFF.

The count of this clone is one. The gene calls are TRBV7-9 and TRBJ2-3; 7 nucleotides align to TRBD2. V dropped 5 bases and J dropped 9; count of bases not matched to a gene: 20. The CDR3 runs 17 residues. Germline V gene sequence: CDR1 SEHNR, CDR2 FQNEAQ (reference sequence). CDR3: CASSKGETSNVPITQYF. The CDR3 bases are TGTGCCAGCAGCAAAGGAGAGACTAGCAACGTCCCCATAACGCAGTATTTT.

The chain uses TRBV5-1 and TRBJ2-7; 8 positions match TRBD2. The CDR3 consists of 14 residues. Germline V gene lookup returns CDR1 SGHRS and CDR2 YFSETQ. Losses at the gene ends were 1 base for V and 3 bases for J; bases not matched to a gene: 3. The CDR3 loop reads CASSLYAGGYEQYF. For the CDR3, the DNA is TGCGCCAGCAGCTTGTACGCGGGAGGCTACGAGCAGTACTTC.

The chain carries TRBV9 and TRBJ1-4; D not resolved. The germline V and J ends were trimmed by 3 bases and 8 bases, with 20 bases remaining between them. CDR3 length: 16 amino acids. Germline lookup yields CDR1 SGDLS and CDR2 YYNGEE. The CDR3 reads CASSAGRDARREKLFF. The DNA of the CDR3 is TGTGCCAGCAGCGCCGGGAGGGATGCAAGGCGGGAAAAACTGTTTTTT.